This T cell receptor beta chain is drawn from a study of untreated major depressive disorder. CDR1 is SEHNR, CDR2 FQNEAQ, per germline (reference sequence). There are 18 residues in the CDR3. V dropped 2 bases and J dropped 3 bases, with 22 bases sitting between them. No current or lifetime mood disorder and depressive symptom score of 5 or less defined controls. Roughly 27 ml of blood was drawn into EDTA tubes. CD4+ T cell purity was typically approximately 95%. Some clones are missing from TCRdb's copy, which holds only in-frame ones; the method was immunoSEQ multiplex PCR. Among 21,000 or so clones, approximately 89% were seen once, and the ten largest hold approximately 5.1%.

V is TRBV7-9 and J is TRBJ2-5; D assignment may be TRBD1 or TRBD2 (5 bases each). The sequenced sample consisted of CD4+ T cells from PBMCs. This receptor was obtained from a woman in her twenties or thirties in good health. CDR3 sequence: CASSLSVVGTAREETQYF. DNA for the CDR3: TGTGCCAGCAGCTTAAGCGTCGTCGGGACGGCGAGGGAAGAGACCCAGTACTTC.